This T cell receptor beta chain was identified during a study of shared clonotypes between healthy human individuals. Overall study results and limits: A few donors had around 5% of their naive CD4 clonotypes in common. Compared with clonotypes that all four donors shared, non-shared clonotypes had lower generation probabilities. Rarefaction curves obtained for sorted subsets showed sequencing incomplete despite large depth.

Sequencing was performed with immunoSEQ multiplex PCR; in TCRdb, only in-frame clones are kept and a portion is missing. Of some 2,000,000 clones listed, almost 96% are singletons. Every donor was a Caucasian adult from Nashville, Tennessee. CDR1 is SGHRS and CDR2 is YFSETQ in the germline V gene. J was trimmed by 4 bases and V by 4 bases; bases with no gene match: 6. The CDR3 extends over 14 amino acids. Comment on this clone: Its antigen is still unknown.

The V call is TRBV5-1, the J call TRBJ1-2, with 8 nucleotides matching TRBD1. Sequencing used naive CD4+ T cells sorted from blood. Subset given: CD45RA+ positively selected. The receptor comes from a man between 18 and 29 years old in good health. The CDR3: CASSPTGDPYGYTF. CDR3 nucleotides: TGCGCCAGCAGCCCGACAGGGGACCCCTATGGCTACACCTTC.